Reported below is one T cell receptor (beta chain). Its cognate antigen is unknown. The data originate from a study of vaccination and CD4 T cells after COVID-19. This sample's treatment: roughly ten-day PBMC culture with coronavirus spike peptide pools or control peptides (ViraFEST assay). Sequenced with the Oncomine TCR Beta short-read assay was DNA taken from cultured CD4+ T cells. TCRdb analysed the PCR reads with MiXCR anew, one entry per CDR3 protein. Of some 15,000 distinct CDR3 sequences in the sample, around 64% were seen once. The CDR3 contains 14 residues. V gave up 1 base and J gave up 5 bases, with 11 bases separating them. Germline V gene data show CDR1 as SGHNT and CDR2 as YENEEA.

V gene TRBV11-3 combines with J gene TRBJ2-5; possibly TRBD2 for D (5 bases). The material sequenced was CD4+ T cells from blood, cultured in vitro. The receptor was derived from a human donor who had recovered from COVID-19. The CDR3 region is CASSLGASSETQYF. The DNA for the CDR3 is TGTGCCAGCAGCTTAGGGGCTAGCTCGGAGACCCAGTACTTC.